This T cell receptor beta chain derives from a study of shared clonotypes between healthy human individuals (dated by TCRdb to the early 2020s). Notes on the research overall: The cohort included three men and a couple of women between 18 and 49 years of age. Leukapheresis yielded between about 0.9 and 10 billion PBMCs per donor. For each donor, CD4 naive and CD4 memory were each run on three plates, CD8 naive on two plates, and CD8 memory on one plate. The study deeply sequenced blood TCR repertoires of five healthy adults to estimate repertoire size and the extent of clonotype sharing between individuals. To increase sequencing depth and limit assay-specific biases, different laboratories used diverse techniques to prepare libraries and sequence TCR repertoires.

Study-wide conclusions, independent of this receptor: About 5% of naive CD4, 3.5% of naive CD8, 2.3% of memory CD4, and roughly 0.4% of memory CD8 clonotypes were shared across several donors. Sampling was limited to blood, and TCR repertoires in tissue likely differ from TCR repertoires in blood. Because the study included only a small number of donors, the genetic and exposure-history diversity represented was limited. Based on pairwise subsampling, the degree of clonotype sharing among donors was expected to be affected by sequencing depth. Compared with non-shared clonotypes, clonotypes shared by all four sorted-subset donors had higher generation probabilities. Larger estimated clonotype richness was generally found for naive subsets than for memory subsets. Incomplete sequencing was indicated by rarefaction of sorted-subset datasets, despite the large sequencing depth.

Donors were healthy HIV-negative adults with no recently reported acute infections or vaccinations. All donors were Caucasian adults living in Nashville, Tennessee, USA. CD4+ T cells were enriched by magnetic negative selection, after which naive cells were positively selected on CD45RA and the negative fraction was taken as the memory subset. Blood was collected by leukapheresis, and PBMCs were isolated by Ficoll-Histopaque density gradient centrifugation and then cryopreserved in liquid nitrogen vapor phase. Analytical flow cytometry was used to check the purity and quantity of each magnetically sorted T cell population. Genomic DNA was isolated from every sorted fraction and measured by UV absorbance on a Nanodrop 2000c. Remarks on this clone: Its antigen is unknown. Per-base qualities were not stored, and no clone one base away is much larger.

Using the deep immunoSEQ assay, TCR CDR3 regions were amplified from genomic DNA by multiplex PCR. Extracted genomic DNA from each cell subset was spread evenly across all wells of several immunoSEQ 96-well plates, with each plate serving as a replicate. For sorted subsets, roughly 200 ng of genomic DNA, equivalent to around 30,000 T cell genomes, went into each replicate PCR. Purified libraries were measured with a Qubit 3.0 fluorometer, size-checked on a Bioanalyzer 2100, and measured again with the KAPA Library Quantification kit. Every immunoSEQ 96-well plate was sequenced on a dedicated single-read 150-cycle Illumina NextSeq 550 flow cell. The original methods were these. Because the immunoSEQ output held only junctional sequences and lacked quality scores, the filtering could not match the filtering applied to full-length reads. Sequences were annotated with PyIR, a Python wrapper for IgBLAST v1.9, and V/J genes and CDR3 were assigned using IMGT germline references. Reads were removed for weak V/J assignments (E-value above 1e-6), missing CDR3, stop codons, out-of-frame junctions, or ambiguous translated residues. V3J clonotypes were defined as sequences sharing an identical inferred V gene, J gene, and CDR3 amino acid sequence. Percentage overlap between repertoires was computed as shared unique clonotypes divided by the size of the smaller repertoire. RTK rarefaction, the Chao1 estimator, and Recon v2.1 estimates of unobserved clonotypes were used to assess repertoire richness. For all TCRbeta clonotypes obtained by the gDNA method from several donors, generation probabilities were computed with OLGA. The clones in this table, taken by TCRdb from immuneACCESS, are in-frame only. Not every clone is retained; where verified, under half of the shortfall comes from an unresolved V gene, and the cause of the rest is unknown. Clone size and the V and J calls come from that table; the DNA yielded D and trimming. For this sample there are about 2 million clones; 85% to 95% appear just once. Roughly 0.13% of the sample is held by the ten biggest clonotypes.

V loses 11 bases of germline sequence and J loses 4 bases, and the interval between the two ends is 17 bases. The CDR3 covers 13 residues, taking in both the cysteine and the phenylalanine. Here the CDR3 DNA is all that survives: 39 bases in frame from base 1. Based on the germline V gene, the CDR1 and CDR2 sequences are MNHNS and SASEGT. This receptor was obtained from a man aged 18 to 30 in good health. The rearranged chain carries TRBV6-1 and TRBJ1-2; the D region possibly corresponds to TRBD1 (5 bases align). The sample was naive CD4+ T cells sorted from blood. The cell subset or site label here, explained by the study, means: CD45RA+ positively selected. The CDR3 reads as follows: CAGLGGGRYGYTF. The DNA reads TGTGCCGGGTTGGGGGGTGGTCGCTATGGCTACACCTTC.